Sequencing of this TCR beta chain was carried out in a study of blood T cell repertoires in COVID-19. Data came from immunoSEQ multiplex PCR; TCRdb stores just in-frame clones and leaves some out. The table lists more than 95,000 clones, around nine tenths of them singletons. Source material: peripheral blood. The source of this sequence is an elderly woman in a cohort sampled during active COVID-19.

The CDR3 sequence is CASSPGQGGDTQYF. Here the CDR3 DNA reads TGTGCCAGCAGCCCCGGACAGGGAGGGGATACGCAGTATTTT. The chain joins TRBV7-2 to TRBJ2-3, with D perhaps TRBD1 (8 bases). V lost 5 bases and J lost 6, with 15 bases in between. The CDR3 runs to 14 residues. CDR1 is SGHTA, CDR2 FQGNSA, per germline.